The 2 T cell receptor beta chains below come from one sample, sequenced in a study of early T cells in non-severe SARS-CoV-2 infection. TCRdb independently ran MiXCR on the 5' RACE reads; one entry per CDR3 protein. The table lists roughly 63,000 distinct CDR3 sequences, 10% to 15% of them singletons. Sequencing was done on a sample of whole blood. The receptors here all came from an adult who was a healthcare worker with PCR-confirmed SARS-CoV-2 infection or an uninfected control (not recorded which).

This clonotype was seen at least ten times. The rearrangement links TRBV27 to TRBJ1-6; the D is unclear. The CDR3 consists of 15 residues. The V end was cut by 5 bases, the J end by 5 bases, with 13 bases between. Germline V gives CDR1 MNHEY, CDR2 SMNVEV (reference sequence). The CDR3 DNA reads TGTGCCAGCAGTCAGTTCCGGGGAAATAATTCACCCCTCCACTTT. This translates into CASSQFRGNNSPLHF.

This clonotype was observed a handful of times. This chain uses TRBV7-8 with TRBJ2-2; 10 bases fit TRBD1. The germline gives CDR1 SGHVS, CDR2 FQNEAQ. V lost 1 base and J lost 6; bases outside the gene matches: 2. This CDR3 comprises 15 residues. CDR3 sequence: CASSLEDRGAGELFF. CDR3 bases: TGTGCCAGCAGCTTAGAGGACAGGGGGGCCGGGGAGCTGTTTTTT.